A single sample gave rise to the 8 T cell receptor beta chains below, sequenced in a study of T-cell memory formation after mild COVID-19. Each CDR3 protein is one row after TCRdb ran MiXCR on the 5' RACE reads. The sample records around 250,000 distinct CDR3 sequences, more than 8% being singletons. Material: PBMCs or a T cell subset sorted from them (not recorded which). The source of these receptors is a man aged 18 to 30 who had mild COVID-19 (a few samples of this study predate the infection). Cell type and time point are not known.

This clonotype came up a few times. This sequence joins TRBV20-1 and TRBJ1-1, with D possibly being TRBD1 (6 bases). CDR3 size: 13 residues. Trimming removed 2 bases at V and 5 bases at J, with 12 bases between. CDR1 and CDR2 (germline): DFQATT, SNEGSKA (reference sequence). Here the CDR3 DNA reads TGCAGTGCTAGACCTACGACAGGTACTGAAGCTTTCTTT. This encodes CSARPTTGTEAFF.

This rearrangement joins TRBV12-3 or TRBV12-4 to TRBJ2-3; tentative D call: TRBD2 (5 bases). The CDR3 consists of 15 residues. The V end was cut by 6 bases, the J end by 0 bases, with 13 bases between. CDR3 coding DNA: TGTGCCAGCAGCCTAGGGAGCCTGAGCACAGATACGCAGTATTTT. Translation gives CASSLGSLSTDTQYF.

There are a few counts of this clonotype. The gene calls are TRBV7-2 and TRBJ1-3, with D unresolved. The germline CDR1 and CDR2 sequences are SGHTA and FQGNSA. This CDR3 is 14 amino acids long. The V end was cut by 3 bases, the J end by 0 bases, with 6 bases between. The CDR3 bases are TGTGCCAGCAGCTTTTACGGCTCTGGAAACACCATATATTTT. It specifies CASSFYGSGNTIYF. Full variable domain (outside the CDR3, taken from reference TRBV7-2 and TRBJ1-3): GAGVSQSPSNKVTEKGKDVELRCDPISGHTALYWYRQSLGQGLEFLIYFQGNSAPDKSGLPSDRFSAERTGGSVSTLTIQRTQQEDSAVYLCASSFYGSGNTIYFGEGSWLTVV.

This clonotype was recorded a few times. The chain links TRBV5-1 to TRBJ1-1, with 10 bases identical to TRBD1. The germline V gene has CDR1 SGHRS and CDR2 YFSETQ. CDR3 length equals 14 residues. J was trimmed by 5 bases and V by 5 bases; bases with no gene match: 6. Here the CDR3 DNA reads TGCGCCAGCAGTCGAGGACAGGGGGTGACTGAAGCTTTCTTT. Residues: CASSRGQGVTEAFF.

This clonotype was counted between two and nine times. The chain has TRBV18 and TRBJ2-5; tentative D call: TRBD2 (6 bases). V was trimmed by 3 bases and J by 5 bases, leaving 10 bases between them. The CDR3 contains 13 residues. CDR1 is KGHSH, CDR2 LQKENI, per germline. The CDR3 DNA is TGTGCCAGCTCACCTCCAGCGGGCGAGACCCAGTACTTC. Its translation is CASSPPAGETQYF.

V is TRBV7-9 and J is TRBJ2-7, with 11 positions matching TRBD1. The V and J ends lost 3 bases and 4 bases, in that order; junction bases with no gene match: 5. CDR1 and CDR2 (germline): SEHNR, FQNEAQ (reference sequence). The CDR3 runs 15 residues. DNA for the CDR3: TGTGCCAGCAGCTTGGGACAGGGGGTCATGTACGAGCAGTACTTC. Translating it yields CASSLGQGVMYEQYF.

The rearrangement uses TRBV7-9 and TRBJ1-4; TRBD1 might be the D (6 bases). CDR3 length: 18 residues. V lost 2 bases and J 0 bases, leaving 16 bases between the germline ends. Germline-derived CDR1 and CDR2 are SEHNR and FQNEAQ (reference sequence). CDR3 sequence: CASSLRGTLRATNEKLFF. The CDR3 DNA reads TGTGCCAGCAGCTTACGAGGGACACTTCGAGCAACTAATGAAAAACTGTTTTTT.

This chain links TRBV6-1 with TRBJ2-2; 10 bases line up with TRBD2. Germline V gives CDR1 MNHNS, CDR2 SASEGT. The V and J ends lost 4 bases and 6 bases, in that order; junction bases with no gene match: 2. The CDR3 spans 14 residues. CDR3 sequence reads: CASSGLAGAGELFF. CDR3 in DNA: TGTGCCAGCAGTGGGCTAGCGGGGGCCGGGGAGCTGTTTTTT.